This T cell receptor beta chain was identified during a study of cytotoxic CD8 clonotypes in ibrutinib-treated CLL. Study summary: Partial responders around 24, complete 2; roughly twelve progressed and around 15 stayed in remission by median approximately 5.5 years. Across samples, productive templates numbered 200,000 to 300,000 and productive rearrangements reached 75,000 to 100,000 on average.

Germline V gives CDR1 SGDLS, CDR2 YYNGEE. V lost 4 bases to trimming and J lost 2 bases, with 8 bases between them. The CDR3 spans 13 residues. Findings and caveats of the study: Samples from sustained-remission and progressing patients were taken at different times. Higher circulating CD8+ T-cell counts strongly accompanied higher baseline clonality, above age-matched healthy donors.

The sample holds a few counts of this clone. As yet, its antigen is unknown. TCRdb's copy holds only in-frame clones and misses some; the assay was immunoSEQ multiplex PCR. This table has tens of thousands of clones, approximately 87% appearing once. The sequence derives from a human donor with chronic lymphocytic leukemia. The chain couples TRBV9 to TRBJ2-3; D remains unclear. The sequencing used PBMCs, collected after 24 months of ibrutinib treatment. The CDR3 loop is CASSPGPTDTQYF. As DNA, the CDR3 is TGTGCCAGCAGCCCCGGACCCACAGATACGCAGTATTTT.